These T cell receptor beta chains were read from a single sample in a study of OX40 agonist ivuxolimab in advanced cancers. TCRdb's table, derived via immunoSEQ multiplex PCR, lists solely in-frame clones and lacks some. The table includes some 87,000 clones, about 93% detected once. Sequencing used CD4+ or CD8+ T cells sorted from blood, obtained in a trial of the OX40 agonist ivuxolimab. The receptors shown here come from an adult with an advanced solid tumor such as melanoma, head and neck, liver or kidney cancer. Both conserved end residues are part of each CDR3. The D gene is left open where the match is weak. The listing skips clone size in some rows; elsewhere it reads once, few, many or a size class.

J,D,size,V,CDR3,DNA
TRBJ2-7,.,.,TRBV5-1,CASSLSRSSYEQYF,TGCGCCAGCAGCTTGAGTCGGAGCTCCTACGAGCAGTACTTC
TRBJ2-7,.,few,TRBV2,CASRESTGQYF,TGTGCCAGCAGGGAGTCGACGGGGCAGTACTTC
TRBJ2-1,TRBD2,.,TRBV4-2,CASSQPGLAGGTVSPGEQFF,TGTGCCAGCAGCCAACCGGGACTAGCGGGAGGGACGGTCTCACCTGGGGAGCAGTTCTTC
TRBJ2-4,.,.,TRBV19,CASSLPGNIQYF,TGTGCCAGTAGTCTCCCAGGAAACATTCAGTACTTC
TRBJ2-1,.,.,TRBV10-3,CAISEASGDYNEQFF,TGTGCCATCAGTGAGGCGAGCGGAGACTACAATGAGCAGTTCTTC
TRBJ2-1,.,once,TRBV9,CASSVALQSSYNEQFF,TGTGCCAGCAGCGTAGCTCTGCAGAGCTCCTACAATGAGCAGTTCTTC
TRBJ1-4,.,.,TRBV7-9,CASSLAPRGEEKLFF,TGTGCCAGCAGCTTAGCGCCCAGGGGCGAAGAAAAACTGTTTTTT
TRBJ2-5,TRBD2,.,TRBV7-9,CASSLAGVGETQYF,TGTGCCAGCAGCTTGGCGGGAGTTGGCGAGACCCAGTACTTC
TRBJ2-3,.,.,TRBV11-3,CASSLDGRSTQYF,TGTGCCAGCAGCTTAGATGGGCGGAGCACGCAGTATTTT
TRBJ2-5,.,.,TRBV4-1,CASSQGWSPRGTQYF,TGCGCCAGCAGCCAAGGCTGGTCTCCAAGGGGTACCCAGTACTTC
TRBJ2-3,TRBD2,.,TRBV18,CASSSGLAGGRGTDTQYF,TGTGCCAGCTCATCCGGACTAGCGGGGGGGCGTGGCACAGATACGCAGTATTTT
TRBJ2-1,.,.,TRBV28,CASSQGRLRGNEQFF,TGTGCCAGCAGTCAGGGGAGGCTGCGTGGGAATGAGCAGTTCTTC
TRBJ2-5,TRBD2,.,TRBV29-1,CSVQAGHQETQYF,TGCAGCGTTCAAGCGGGACACCAAGAGACCCAGTACTTC